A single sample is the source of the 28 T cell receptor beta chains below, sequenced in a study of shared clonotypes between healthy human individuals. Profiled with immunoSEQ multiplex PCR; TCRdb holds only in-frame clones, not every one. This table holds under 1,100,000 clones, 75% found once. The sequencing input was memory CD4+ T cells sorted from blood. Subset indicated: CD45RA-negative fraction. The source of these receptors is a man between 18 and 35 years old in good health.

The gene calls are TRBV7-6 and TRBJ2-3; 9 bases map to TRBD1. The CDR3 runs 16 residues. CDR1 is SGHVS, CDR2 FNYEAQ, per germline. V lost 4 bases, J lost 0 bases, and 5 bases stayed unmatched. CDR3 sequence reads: CASSYGQGRSTDTQYF. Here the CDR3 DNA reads TGTGCCAGCAGCTATGGACAGGGGCGAAGCACAGATACGCAGTATTTT.

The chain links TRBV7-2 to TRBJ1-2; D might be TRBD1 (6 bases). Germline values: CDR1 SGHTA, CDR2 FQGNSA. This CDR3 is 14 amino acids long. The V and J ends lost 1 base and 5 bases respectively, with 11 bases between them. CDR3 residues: CASSLVGQGYGYTF. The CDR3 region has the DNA TGTGCCAGCAGCTTAGTGGGCCAGGGGTATGGCTACACCTTC.

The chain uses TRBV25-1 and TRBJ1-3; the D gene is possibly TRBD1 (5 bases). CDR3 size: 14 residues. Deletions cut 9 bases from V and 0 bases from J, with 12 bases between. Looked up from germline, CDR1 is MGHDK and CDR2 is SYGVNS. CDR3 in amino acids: CASRDSSSGNTIYF. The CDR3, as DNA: TGTGCCAGTCGCGACAGTTCCTCTGGAAACACCATATATTTT.

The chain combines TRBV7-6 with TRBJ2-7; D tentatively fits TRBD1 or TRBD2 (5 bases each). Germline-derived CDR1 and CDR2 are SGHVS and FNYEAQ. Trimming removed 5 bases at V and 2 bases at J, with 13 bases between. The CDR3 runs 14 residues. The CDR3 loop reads CASSKGRGTYEQYF. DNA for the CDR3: TGTGCCAGCAGCAAGGGACGGGGCACCTACGAGCAGTACTTC.

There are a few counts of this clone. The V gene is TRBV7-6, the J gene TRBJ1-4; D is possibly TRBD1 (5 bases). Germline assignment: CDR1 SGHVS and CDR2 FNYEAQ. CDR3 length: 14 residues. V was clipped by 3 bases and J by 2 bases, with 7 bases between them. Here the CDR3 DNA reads TGTGCCAGCAGCTTGGGACTTACTAATGAAAAACTGTTTTTT. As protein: CASSLGLTNEKLFF.

The CDR3: CASSLDSSSGLDTQYF. The CDR3 bases are TGTGCCAGCAGCTTAGACTCGTCTAGCGGCCTAGATACGCAGTATTTT. V and J are TRBV7-2 and TRBJ2-3, with 7 nucleotides matching TRBD2. V gave up 1 base and J gave up 5 bases; unmatched junction bases: 9. The CDR3 totals 16 residues. Germline assignment: CDR1 SGHTA and CDR2 FQGNSA. Using reference TRBV7-2 and TRBJ2-3 for the parts outside the CDR3, the full variable domain is GAGVSQSPSNKVTEKGKDVELRCDPISGHTALYWYRQSLGQGLEFLIYFQGNSAPDKSGLPSDRFSAERTGGSVSTLTIQRTQQEDSAVYLCASSLDSSSGLDTQYFGPGTRLTVL.

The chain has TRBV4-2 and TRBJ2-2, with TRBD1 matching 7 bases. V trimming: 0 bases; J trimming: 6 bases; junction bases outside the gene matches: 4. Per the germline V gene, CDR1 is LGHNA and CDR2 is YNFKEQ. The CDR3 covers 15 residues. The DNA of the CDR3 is TGTGCCAGCAGCCAAGAGAAGGGGGCCGCCGGGGAGCTGTTTTTT. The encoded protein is CASSQEKGAAGELFF.

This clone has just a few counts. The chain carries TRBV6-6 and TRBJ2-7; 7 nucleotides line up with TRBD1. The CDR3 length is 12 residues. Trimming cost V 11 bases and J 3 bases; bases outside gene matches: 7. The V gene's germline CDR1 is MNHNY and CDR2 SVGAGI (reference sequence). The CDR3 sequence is CASRDRSYEQYF. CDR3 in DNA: TGTGCCTCCCGGGACAGAAGCTACGAGCAGTACTTC.

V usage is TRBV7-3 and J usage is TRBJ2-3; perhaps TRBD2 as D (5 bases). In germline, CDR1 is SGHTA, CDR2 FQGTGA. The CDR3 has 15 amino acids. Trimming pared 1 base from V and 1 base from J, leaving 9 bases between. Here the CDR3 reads CASSLSGHRTDTQYF. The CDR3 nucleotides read TGTGCCAGCAGCTTAAGCGGGCACCGCACAGATACGCAGTATTTT.

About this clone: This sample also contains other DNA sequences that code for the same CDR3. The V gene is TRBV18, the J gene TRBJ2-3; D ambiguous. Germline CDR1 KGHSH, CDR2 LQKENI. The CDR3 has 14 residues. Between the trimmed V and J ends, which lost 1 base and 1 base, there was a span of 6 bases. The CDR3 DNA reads TGTGCCAGCTCACCACGGACGGGCACAGATACGCAGTATTTT. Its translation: CASSPRTGTDTQYF.

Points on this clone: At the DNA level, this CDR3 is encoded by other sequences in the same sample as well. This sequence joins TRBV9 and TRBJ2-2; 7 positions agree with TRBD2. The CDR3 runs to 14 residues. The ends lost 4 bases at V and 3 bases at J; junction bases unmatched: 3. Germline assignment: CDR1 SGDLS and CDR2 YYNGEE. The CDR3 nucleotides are TGTGCCAGCAGCCCACGGGGGGACACCGGGGAGCTGTTTTTT. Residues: CASSPRGDTGELFF.

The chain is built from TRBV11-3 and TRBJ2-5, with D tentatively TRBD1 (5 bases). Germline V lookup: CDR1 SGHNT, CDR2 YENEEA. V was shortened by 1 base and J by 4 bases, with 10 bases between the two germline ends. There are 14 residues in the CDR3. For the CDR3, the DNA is TGTGCCAGCAGCTTAGGGTCCCAGGGAGAGACCCAGTACTTC. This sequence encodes CASSLGSQGETQYF. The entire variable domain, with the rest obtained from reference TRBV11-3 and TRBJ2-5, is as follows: EAGVVQSPRYKIIEKKQPVAFWCNPISGHNTLYWYLQNLGQGPELLIRYENEEAVDDSQLPKDRFSAERLKGVDSTLKIQPAELGDSAVYLCASSLGSQGETQYFGPGTRLLVL.

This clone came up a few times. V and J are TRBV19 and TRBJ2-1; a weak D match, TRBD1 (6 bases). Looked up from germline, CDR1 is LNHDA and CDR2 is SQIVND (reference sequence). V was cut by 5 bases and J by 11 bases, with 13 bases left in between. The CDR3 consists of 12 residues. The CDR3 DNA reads TGTGCCAGTAGTGCCCAAGGGACAAAGCAGTTCTTC. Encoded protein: CASSAQGTKQFF.

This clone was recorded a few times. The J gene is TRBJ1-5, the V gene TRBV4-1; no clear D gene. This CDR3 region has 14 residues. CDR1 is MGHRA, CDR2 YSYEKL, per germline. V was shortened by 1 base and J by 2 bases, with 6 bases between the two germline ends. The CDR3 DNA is TGCGCCAGCAGCCAAGGACGGGGCAATCAGCCCCAGCATTTT. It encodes CASSQGRGNQPQHF.

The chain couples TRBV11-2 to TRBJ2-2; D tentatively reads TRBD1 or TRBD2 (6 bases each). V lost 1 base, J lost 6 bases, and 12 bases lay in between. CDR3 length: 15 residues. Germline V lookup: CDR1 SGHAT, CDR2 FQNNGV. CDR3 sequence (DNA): TGTGCCAGCAGCTTAGTCCGGGGGCGGGCCGGGGAGCTGTTTTTT. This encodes CASSLVRGRAGELFF.

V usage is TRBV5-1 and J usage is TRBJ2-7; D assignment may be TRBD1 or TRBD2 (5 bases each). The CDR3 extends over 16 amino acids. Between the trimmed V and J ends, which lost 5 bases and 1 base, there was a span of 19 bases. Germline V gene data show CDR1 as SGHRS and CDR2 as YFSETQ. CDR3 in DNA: TGCGCCAGCAGATTCGGGGACGACGGCGGGTCCTACGAGCAGTACTTC. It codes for CASRFGDDGGSYEQYF.

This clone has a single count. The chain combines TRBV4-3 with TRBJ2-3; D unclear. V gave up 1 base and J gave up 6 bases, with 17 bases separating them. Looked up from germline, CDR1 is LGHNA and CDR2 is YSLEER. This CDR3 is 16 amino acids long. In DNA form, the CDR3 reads TGCGCCAGCAGCCAAGTAACCAGAGACCCCCGGGATACGCAGTATTTT. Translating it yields CASSQVTRDPRDTQYF.

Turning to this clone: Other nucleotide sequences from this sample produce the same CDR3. CDR3 loop: CAWSVVGNTIYF. The DNA of the CDR3 is TGTGCCTGGAGTGTGGTAGGGAACACCATATATTTT. This rearrangement joins TRBV30 to TRBJ1-3, with D hard to call. In germline, CDR1 is GTSNPN, CDR2 SVGIG (reference sequence). V lost 0 bases, J lost 7 bases, and 7 bases lay in between. The CDR3 covers 12 residues.

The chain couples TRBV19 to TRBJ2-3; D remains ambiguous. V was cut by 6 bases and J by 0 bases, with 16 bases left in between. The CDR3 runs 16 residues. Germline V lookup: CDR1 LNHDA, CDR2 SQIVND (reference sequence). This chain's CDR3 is CASSSSWTTSTDTQYF. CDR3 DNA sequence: TGTGCCAGTAGCAGCAGCTGGACCACTAGCACAGATACGCAGTATTTT.

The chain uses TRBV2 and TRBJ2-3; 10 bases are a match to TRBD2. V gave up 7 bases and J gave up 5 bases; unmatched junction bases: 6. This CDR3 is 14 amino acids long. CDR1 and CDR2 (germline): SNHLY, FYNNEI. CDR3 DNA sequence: TGTGCCAGCAAGAGTAGCGGGGGGAGAGATACGCAGTATTTT. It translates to CASKSSGGRDTQYF.

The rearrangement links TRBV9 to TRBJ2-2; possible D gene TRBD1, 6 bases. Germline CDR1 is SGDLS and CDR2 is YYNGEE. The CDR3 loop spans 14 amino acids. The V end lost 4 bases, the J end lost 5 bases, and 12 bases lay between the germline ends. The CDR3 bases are TGTGCCAGCAGCCTCAGGGGCTTTACCGGGGAGCTGTTTTTT. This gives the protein CASSLRGFTGELFF.

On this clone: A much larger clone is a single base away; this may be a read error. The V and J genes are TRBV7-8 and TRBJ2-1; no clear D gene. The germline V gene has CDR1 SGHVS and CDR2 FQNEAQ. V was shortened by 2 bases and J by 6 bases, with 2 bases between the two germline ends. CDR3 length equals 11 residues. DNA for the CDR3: TGTGCCAGCAGCTTACGCAATGAGCAGTTCTTC. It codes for CASSLRNEQFF.

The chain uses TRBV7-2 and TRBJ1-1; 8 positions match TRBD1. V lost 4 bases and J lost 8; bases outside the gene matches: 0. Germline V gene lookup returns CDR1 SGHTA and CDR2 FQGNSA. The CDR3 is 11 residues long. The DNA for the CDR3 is TGTGCCAGCAGCTGGACAGGGGAAGCTTTCTTT. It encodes CASSWTGEAFF.

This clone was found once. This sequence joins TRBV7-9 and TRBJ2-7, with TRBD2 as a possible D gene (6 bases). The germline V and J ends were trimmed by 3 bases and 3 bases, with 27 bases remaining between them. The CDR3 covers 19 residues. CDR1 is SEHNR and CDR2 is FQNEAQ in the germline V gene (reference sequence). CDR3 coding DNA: TGTGCCAGCAGCTTGGTCCCGGGATCGGGGGAAGTTCTGTTCTACGAGCAGTACTTC. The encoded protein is CASSLVPGSGEVLFYEQYF.

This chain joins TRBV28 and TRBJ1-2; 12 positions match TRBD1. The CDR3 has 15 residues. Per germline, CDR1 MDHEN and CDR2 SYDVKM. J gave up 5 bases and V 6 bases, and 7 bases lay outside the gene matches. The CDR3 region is CASRPGDRGPYGYTF. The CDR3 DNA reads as TGTGCCAGCAGGCCAGGGGACAGGGGGCCGTATGGCTACACCTTC.

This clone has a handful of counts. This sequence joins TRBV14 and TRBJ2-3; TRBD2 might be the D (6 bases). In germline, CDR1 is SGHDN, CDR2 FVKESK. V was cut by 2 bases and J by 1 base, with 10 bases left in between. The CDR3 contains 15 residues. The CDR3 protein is CASSQLAIGTDTQYF. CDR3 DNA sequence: TGTGCCAGCAGCCAACTAGCGATAGGCACAGATACGCAGTATTTT.

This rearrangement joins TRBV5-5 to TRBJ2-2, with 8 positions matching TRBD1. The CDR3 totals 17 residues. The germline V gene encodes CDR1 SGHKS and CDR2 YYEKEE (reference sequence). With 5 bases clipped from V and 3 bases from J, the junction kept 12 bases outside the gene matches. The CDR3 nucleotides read TGTGCCAGCAGGGCCGGGACAGGCTTCGAGTACACCGGGGAGCTGTTTTTT. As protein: CASRAGTGFEYTGELFF. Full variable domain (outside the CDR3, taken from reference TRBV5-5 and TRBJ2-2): DAGVTQSPTHLIKTRGQQVTLRCSPISGHKSVSWYQQVLGQGPQFIFQYYEKEERGRGNFPDRFSARQFPNYSSELNVNALLLGDSALYLCASRAGTGFEYTGELFFGEGSRLTVL.

Here the CDR3 reads CASSIGQMNTEAFF. The DNA for the CDR3 is TGTGCCAGTAGTATAGGGCAGATGAACACTGAAGCTTTCTTT. V is TRBV19 and J is TRBJ1-1; D is unresolved. The germline V gene encodes CDR1 LNHDA and CDR2 SQIVND (reference sequence). This CDR3 comprises 14 residues. V lost 1 base and J lost 0, with 6 bases in between.